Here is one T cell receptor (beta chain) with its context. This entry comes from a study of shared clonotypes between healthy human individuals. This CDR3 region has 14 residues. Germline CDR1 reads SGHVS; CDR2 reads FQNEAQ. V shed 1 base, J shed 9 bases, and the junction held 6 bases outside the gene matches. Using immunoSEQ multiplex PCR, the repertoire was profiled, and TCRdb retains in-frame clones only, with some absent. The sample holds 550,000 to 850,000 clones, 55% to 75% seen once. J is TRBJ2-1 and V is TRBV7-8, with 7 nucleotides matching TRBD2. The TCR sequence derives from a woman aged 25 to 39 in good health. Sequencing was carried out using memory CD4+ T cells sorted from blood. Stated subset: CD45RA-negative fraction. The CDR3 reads CASSLVNAGAEQFF. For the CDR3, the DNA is TGTGCCAGCAGCTTAGTTAACGCGGGAGCTGAGCAGTTCTTC.